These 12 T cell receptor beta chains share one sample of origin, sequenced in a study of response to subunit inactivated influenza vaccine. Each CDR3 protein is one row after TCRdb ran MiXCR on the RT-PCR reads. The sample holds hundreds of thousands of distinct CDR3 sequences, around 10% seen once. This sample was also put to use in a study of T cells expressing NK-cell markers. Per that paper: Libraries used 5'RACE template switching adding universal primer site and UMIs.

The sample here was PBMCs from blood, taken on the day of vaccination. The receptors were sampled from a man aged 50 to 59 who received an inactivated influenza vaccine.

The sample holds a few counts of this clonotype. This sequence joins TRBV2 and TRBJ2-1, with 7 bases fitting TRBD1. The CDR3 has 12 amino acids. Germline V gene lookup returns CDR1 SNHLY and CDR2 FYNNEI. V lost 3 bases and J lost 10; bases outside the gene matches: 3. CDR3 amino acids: CASSDPGQEQFF. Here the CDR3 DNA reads TGTGCCAGCAGTGACCCGGGACAGGAGCAGTTCTTC.

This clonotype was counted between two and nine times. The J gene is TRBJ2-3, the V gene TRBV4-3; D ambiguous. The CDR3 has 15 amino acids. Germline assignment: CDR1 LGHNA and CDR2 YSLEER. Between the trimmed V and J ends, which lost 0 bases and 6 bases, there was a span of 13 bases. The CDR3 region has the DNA TGCGCCAGCAGCCAAGATGAGGTAGCACCCGATACGCAGTATTTT. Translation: CASSQDEVAPDTQYF.

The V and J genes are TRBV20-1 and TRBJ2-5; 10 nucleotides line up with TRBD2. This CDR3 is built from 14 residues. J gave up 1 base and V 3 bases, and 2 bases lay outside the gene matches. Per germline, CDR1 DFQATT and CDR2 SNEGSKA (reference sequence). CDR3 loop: CSASSSGGQETQYF. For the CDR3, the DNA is TGCAGTGCTAGTTCTAGCGGGGGCCAAGAGACCCAGTACTTC.

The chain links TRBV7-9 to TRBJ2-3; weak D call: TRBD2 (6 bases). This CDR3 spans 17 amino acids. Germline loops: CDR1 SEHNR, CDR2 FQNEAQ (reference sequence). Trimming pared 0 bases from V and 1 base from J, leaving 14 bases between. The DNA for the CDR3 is TGTGCCAGCAGCTTAGCGCTAAGTGGAGGGGGCACAGATACGCAGTATTTT. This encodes CASSLALSGGGTDTQYF.

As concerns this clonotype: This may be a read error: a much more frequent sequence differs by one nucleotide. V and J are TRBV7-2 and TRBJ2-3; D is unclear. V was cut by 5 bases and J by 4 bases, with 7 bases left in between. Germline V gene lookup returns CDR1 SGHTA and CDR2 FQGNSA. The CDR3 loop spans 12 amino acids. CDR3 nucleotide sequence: TGTGCCAGCAGCCCCGTGGCAGATACGCAGTATTTT. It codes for CASSPVADTQYF. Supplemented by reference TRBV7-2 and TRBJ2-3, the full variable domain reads GAGVSQSPSNKVTEKGKDVELRCDPISGHTALYWYRQSLGQGLEFLIYFQGNSAPDKSGLPSDRFSAERTGGSVSTLTIQRTQQEDSAVYLCASSPVADTQYFGPGTRLTVL.

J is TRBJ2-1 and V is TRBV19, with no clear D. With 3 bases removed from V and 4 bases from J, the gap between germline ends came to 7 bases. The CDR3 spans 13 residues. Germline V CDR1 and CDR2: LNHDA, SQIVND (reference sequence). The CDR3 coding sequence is TGTGCCAGTAGTATCAAGGGATACAATGAGCAGTTCTTC. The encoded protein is CASSIKGYNEQFF. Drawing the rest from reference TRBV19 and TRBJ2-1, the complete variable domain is DGGITQSPKYLFRKEGQNVTLSCEQNLNHDAMYWYRQDPGQGLRLIYYSQIVNDFQKGDIAEGYSVSREKKESFPLTVTSAQKNPTAFYLCASSIKGYNEQFFGPGTRLTVL.

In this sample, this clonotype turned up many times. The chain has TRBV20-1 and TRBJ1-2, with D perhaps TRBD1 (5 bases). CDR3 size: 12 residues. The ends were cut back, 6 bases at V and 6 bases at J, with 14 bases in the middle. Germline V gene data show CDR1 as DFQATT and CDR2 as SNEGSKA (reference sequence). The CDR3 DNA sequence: TGCAGTGCCCGTCCCCAGGGAAATGGCTACACCTTC. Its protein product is CSARPQGNGYTF.

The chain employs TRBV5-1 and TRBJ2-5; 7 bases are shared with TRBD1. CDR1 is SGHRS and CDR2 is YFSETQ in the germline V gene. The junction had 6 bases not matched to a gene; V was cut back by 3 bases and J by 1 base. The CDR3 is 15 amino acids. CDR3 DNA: TGCGCCAGCAGCTGGGGAACAGGGGTCCAAGAGACCCAGTACTTC. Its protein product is CASSWGTGVQETQYF.

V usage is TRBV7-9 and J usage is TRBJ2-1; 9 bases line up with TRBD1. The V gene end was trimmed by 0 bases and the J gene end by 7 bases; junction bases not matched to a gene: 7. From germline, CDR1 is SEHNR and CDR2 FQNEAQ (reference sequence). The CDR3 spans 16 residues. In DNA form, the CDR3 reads TGTGCCAGCAGCTTAGCGAAAGGACAGGGGACAAATGAGCAGTTCTTC. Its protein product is CASSLAKGQGTNEQFF.

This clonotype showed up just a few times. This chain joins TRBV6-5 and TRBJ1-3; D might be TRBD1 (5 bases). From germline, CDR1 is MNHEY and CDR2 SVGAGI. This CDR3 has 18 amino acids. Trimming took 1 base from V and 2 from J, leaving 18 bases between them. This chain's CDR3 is CASSYYPPGLGTGNTIYF. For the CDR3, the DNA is TGTGCCAGCAGTTACTACCCCCCAGGGTTGGGGACTGGAAACACCATATATTTT.

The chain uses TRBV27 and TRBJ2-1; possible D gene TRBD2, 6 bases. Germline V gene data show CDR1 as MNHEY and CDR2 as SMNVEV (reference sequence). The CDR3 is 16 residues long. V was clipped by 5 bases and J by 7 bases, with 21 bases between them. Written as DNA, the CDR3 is TGTGCCAGCAGTCCACCGGGGAGGTCTTTAGGTAATGAGCAGTTCTTC. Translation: CASSPPGRSLGNEQFF.

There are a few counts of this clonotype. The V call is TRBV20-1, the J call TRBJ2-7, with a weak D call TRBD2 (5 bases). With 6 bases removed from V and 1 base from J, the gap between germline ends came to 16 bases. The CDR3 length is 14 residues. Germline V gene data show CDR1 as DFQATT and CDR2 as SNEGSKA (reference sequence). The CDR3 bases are TGCAGTGCCCCCCCGCCGAGCGGTTCCTACGAGCAGTACTTC. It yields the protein CSAPPPSGSYEQYF.